The source of this T cell receptor beta chain is a study of graft-versus-host responses after intestinal transplantation. The study's findings and limits: An association linked early post-transplant HvG declines with peak circulating GvH clone levels.

Generated by immunoSEQ multiplex PCR, the TCRdb table keeps only in-frame clones and is missing some. In the table there are about 92,000 clones, under 95% of which are singletons. V shed 7 bases, J shed 1 base, and the junction held 11 bases outside the gene matches. CDR3 size: 16 residues. Germline values: CDR1 MDHEN, CDR2 SYDVKM. The sample holds one count of this clone. Its antigen is undetermined. The clonotype originates from a human donor who received an intestinal transplant. J is TRBJ2-7 and V is TRBV28, with 9 bases identical to TRBD2. Sample: unstimulated CD8+ T cells sorted from spleen or lymph node cells, taken before intestinal transplant. DNA for the CDR3: TGTGCCAGCATAGGTTTAGCGGGAGAGGTTTCCTACGAGCAGTACTTC. Protein sequence: CASIGLAGEVSYEQYF.